This T cell receptor (beta chain) came from a study of chemoradiotherapy in HPV16-positive cancers. Study background: Candidate HPV-specific T-cell clones and common TCR motifs came from functional assays in a couple of HPV16-positive patients. Study outcomes and limitations: Better recurrence-free survival went with HPV-responsive T-cell expansion in HPV16-positive patients.

Libraries were prepared by immunoSEQ multiplex PCR; TCRdb keeps only in-frame clonotypes and omits some of them. This sample has under 35,000 clones, with about 93% found just once. Over chemoradiotherapy, repertoires were sampled more than once. A word on this clone: Its antigen is undetermined.

V was trimmed by 0 bases and J by 5 bases, leaving 9 bases between them. The germline V gene has CDR1 LGHNA and CDR2 YNFKEQ. The CDR3 is 14 amino acids. The chain employs TRBV4-2 and TRBJ2-3; D unclear. The origin of this receptor is a human donor with HPV-associated anogenital cancer. Sequenced here: blood, sampled from a patient who underwent chemoradiotherapy. The CDR3 DNA reads TGTGCCAGCAGCCAAGACCCCGTCGAAGATACGCAGTATTTT. Residues: CASSQDPVEDTQYF.